The 28 T cell receptor beta chains presented below share a single source sample, sequenced in a study of cytomegalovirus exposure and HLA in healthy donors (dated by TCRdb to the late 2010s). The method was the immunoSEQ multiplex PCR assay. For the multiplex PCR, a mixture combining 60 forward primers for TCR Vbeta segments and 13 reverse primers for TCR Jbeta segments was used. TCRdb took over this immuneACCESS table, retaining in-frame rearrangements with V and J assigned. Such tables are incomplete; in checked studies, under half of the missing clones stem from an unresolved V gene, and the remainder is unexplained. This sample has about 300,000 clones in its table, and 70% to 90% of those were observed once. Around 3.7% of the sample is held by the ten biggest clonotypes. Specimen: PBMCs. Receptors were obtained from a man in his forties or fifties in good health and CMV-seropositive.

This chain uses TRBV2 with TRBJ2-5; perhaps TRBD1 as D (5 bases). Germline V lookup: CDR1 SNHLY, CDR2 FYNNEI. The CDR3 extends over 13 amino acids. The V gene lost 5 bases and the J gene lost 2 bases, with 9 bases spanning the gap. Written as DNA, the CDR3 is TGTGCCAGCAGTAAGGACACTCAAGAGACCCAGTACTTC. Translating gives CASSKDTQETQYF.

In regard to this clone: Other DNA sequences in this specimen translate into the identical CDR3. The chain joins TRBV19 to TRBJ1-2, with TRBD1 matching 10 bases. The length of the CDR3 is 14 residues. V shed 5 bases and J 4 bases; nucleotides not matched to a gene: 4. CDR1 and CDR2 from the germline V gene are LNHDA and SQIVND (reference sequence). The CDR3 nucleotides are TGTGCCAGTAGTTCCCGGGACAGGGGCTATGGCTACACCTTC. Residues: CASSSRDRGYGYTF. The variable domain in full, with the rest retrieved from reference TRBV19 and TRBJ1-2, is DGGITQSPKYLFRKEGQNVTLSCEQNLNHDAMYWYRQDPGQGLRLIYYSQIVNDFQKGDIAEGYSVSREKKESFPLTVTSAQKNPTAFYLCASSSRDRGYGYTFGSGTRLTVV.

V usage is TRBV4-3 and J usage is TRBJ2-1; TRBD2 matches 9 bases. The germline CDR1 and CDR2 sequences are LGHNA and YSLEER. This CDR3 has 17 residues. The V gene end was trimmed by 0 bases and the J gene end by 4 bases; junction bases not matched to a gene: 7. The CDR3: CASSQDQAGGGYNEQFF. The CDR3 DNA sequence: TGCGCCAGCAGCCAAGATCAAGCGGGAGGAGGGTACAATGAGCAGTTCTTC.

The V and J genes are TRBV5-1 and TRBJ2-7, with a possible D match to TRBD1 (5 bases). The V end lost 2 bases, the J end lost 2 bases, and 11 bases lay between the germline ends. The CDR3 has 14 residues. Germline V gives CDR1 SGHRS, CDR2 YFSETQ. CDR3 nucleotides: TGCGCCAGCAGCTTAGCTAGGGGCGCCTACGAGCAGTACTTC. It encodes CASSLARGAYEQYF.

This chain connects TRBV15 to TRBJ2-7, with a tentative D call TRBD2 (6 bases). This CDR3 contains 14 residues. The V gene lost 9 bases and the J gene lost 2 bases, with 17 bases spanning the gap. Germline V gene sequence: CDR1 LNHNV, CDR2 YYDKDF (reference sequence). CDR3 residues: CATSARGRTYEQYF. CDR3 DNA: TGTGCCACATCCGCGCGGGGCCGCACCTACGAGCAGTACTTC. Based on the CDR3 plus reference TRBV15 and TRBJ2-7, the full variable domain is DAMVIQNPRYQVTQFGKPVTLSCSQTLNHNVMYWYQQKSSQAPKLLFHYYDKDFNNEADTPDNFQSRRPNTSFCFLDIRSPGLGDTAMYLCATSARGRTYEQYFGPGTRLTVT.

This sequence joins TRBV23-1 and TRBJ1-1; 11 positions match TRBD1. TRBV23-1 is noted as an ORF with a role that remains uncertain. The CDR3 sequence is 16 residues long. With 7 bases clipped from V and 0 bases from J, the junction kept 7 bases outside the gene matches. The CDR3 reads CASIWTGGAMNTEAFF. CDR3 coding DNA: TGCGCCAGCATTTGGACAGGGGGCGCCATGAACACTGAAGCTTTCTTT.

The chain is built from TRBV9 and TRBJ1-2, with TRBD1 identical over 7 bases. V gave up 4 bases and J gave up 7 bases; unmatched junction bases: 4. The CDR3 covers 12 residues. Germline V gene lookup returns CDR1 SGDLS and CDR2 YYNGEE. The CDR3 reads CASSTRQGGYTF. CDR3 nucleotides: TGTGCCAGCAGCACAAGACAGGGTGGCTACACCTTC.

This chain links TRBV9 with TRBJ1-2; a weak D match, TRBD1 (6 bases). Looked up from germline, CDR1 is SGDLS and CDR2 is YYNGEE. The V and J ends lost 3 bases and 3 bases respectively, with 9 bases between them. The CDR3 has 13 residues. In DNA form, the CDR3 reads TGTGCCAGCAGCGGGACAGCCTACTATGGCTACACCTTC. Its translation: CASSGTAYYGYTF. Full variable domain (remainder filled in from reference TRBV9 and TRBJ1-2): DSGVTQTPKHLITATGQRVTLRCSPRSGDLSVYWYQQSLDQGLQFLIQYYNGEERAKGNILERFSAQQFPDLHSELNLSSLELGDSALYFCASSGTAYYGYTFGSGTRLTVV.

This rearrangement joins TRBV27 to TRBJ2-1, with a possible D match to TRBD2 (6 bases). The CDR3 runs to 14 residues. Per the germline V gene, CDR1 is MNHEY and CDR2 is SMNVEV (reference sequence). V was cut by 4 bases and J by 1 base, with 8 bases left in between. CDR3 DNA sequence: TGTGCCAGCAGTTCGGGGGTGTCCTACAATGAGCAGTTCTTC. Translation gives CASSSGVSYNEQFF.

This CDR3 reads CASSQGGTQPQHF. CDR3 in DNA: TGTGCCAGCTCACAGGGAGGGACTCAGCCCCAGCATTTT. This chain joins TRBV18 and TRBJ1-5; a possible D gene is TRBD1 (5 bases). V lost 4 bases and J 6 bases, leaving 10 bases between the germline ends. This CDR3 is 13 amino acids long. Germline-derived CDR1 and CDR2 are KGHSH and LQKENI.

V and J are TRBV28 and TRBJ2-7; D remains ambiguous. This CDR3 is 10 amino acids long. Germline V gene data show CDR1 as MDHEN and CDR2 as SYDVKM. Trimming took 6 bases from V and 4 from J, leaving 4 bases between them. The CDR3 here is CASSKYEQYF. The CDR3 coding sequence is TGTGCCAGCAGCAAATACGAGCAGTACTTC.

Only one count was recorded for this clone. The chain couples TRBV28 to TRBJ2-5; D may be TRBD1 (6 bases). The germline gives CDR1 MDHEN, CDR2 SYDVKM. V lost 4 bases, J lost 9 bases, and 27 bases lay in between. This CDR3 region has 17 residues. CDR3 protein: CASSSRPGALGVDAQYF. The CDR3 DNA is TGTGCCAGCAGTTCCCGCCCAGGGGCACTAGGTGTGGATGCCCAGTACTTC.

The chain uses TRBV7-9 and TRBJ2-3; D ambiguous. This CDR3 has 14 amino acids. Looked up from germline, CDR1 is SEHNR and CDR2 is FQNEAQ (reference sequence). V was trimmed by 6 bases and J by 2 bases, leaving 12 bases between them. The CDR3 protein is CASRGSDNTDTQYF. DNA of the CDR3: TGTGCCAGCAGAGGAAGCGATAACACAGATACGCAGTATTTT.

This chain joins TRBV18 and TRBJ2-2, with D uncertain. CDR3 size: 13 residues. The germline V gene has CDR1 KGHSH and CDR2 LQKENI. V lost 5 bases and J 3 bases, leaving 7 bases between the germline ends. The CDR3 sequence is CASSSTYTGELFF. The CDR3 DNA follows: TGTGCCAGCTCATCGACTTACACCGGGGAGCTGTTTTTT.

The count of this clone is one. V is TRBV19 and J is TRBJ1-2; D gene uncertain. The ends were cut back, 6 bases at V and 4 bases at J, with 9 bases in the middle. Per germline, CDR1 LNHDA and CDR2 SQIVND (reference sequence). The CDR3 is made up of 12 amino acids. CDR3 in DNA: TGTGCCAGTAGACGGGGATCCTATGGCTACACCTTC. This gives the protein CASRRGSYGYTF.

The V gene is TRBV4-3, the J gene TRBJ2-3; D not certain. CDR3 length: 14 amino acids. V lost 2 bases to trimming and J lost 1 base, with 7 bases between them. Looked up from germline, CDR1 is LGHNA and CDR2 is YSLEER. Written as DNA, the CDR3 is TGCGCCAGCAGCCAATGGGCAGGCACAGATACGCAGTATTTT. Its protein is CASSQWAGTDTQYF.

The rearrangement joins TRBV7-5 to TRBJ1-4; the table assigns TRBD1, which was not confirmed against the DNA. TRBV7-5 is classified as a pseudogene. The CDR3 extends over 15 amino acids. CDR3 in DNA: TGTGCCAGAAGCTGCTGGGGGCGACCCCTTGAAAAACTGTTTTTT. This codes for CARSCWGRPLEKLFF.

CDR3 in DNA: TGTGCCAGCGCCCCCCTAGCGGGCGAGCAGTACTTC. It is translated as CASAPLAGEQYF. The chain employs TRBV27 and TRBJ2-7, with TRBD2 identical over 8 bases. This CDR3 comprises 12 residues. Germline CDR1 is MNHEY and CDR2 is SMNVEV (reference sequence). Losses at the gene ends were 8 bases for V and 6 bases for J; bases not matched to a gene: 6.

The CDR3 nucleotides are TGTGCCAGCAGCTCCATCGGGACAGAGCAAGAGACCCAGTACTTC. The encoded protein is CASSSIGTEQETQYF. This chain links TRBV7-6 with TRBJ2-5; 7 positions agree with TRBD1. There are 15 residues in the CDR3. V shed 4 bases and J 2 bases; nucleotides not matched to a gene: 7. Germline CDR1 and CDR2: SGHVS and FNYEAQ.

The rearrangement uses TRBV28 and TRBJ1-4; D remains unclear. CDR1 and CDR2 (germline): MDHEN, SYDVKM. This CDR3 spans 15 amino acids. Trimming left V 2 bases short and J 5 bases short, with 12 bases between. CDR3 sequence (DNA): TGTGCCAGCAGTTTAGGAGGCAGCGGGAATGAAAAACTGTTTTTT. It yields the protein CASSLGGSGNEKLFF.

The chain has TRBV7-3 and TRBJ2-3, with 8 positions matching TRBD2. With 4 bases clipped from V and 6 bases from J, the junction kept 9 bases outside the gene matches. CDR1 and CDR2 from the germline V gene are SGHTA and FQGTGA. The CDR3 extends over 15 amino acids. CDR3 nucleotides: TGTGCCAGCAGCTCGGGGGGGATCCCGGCGGATACGCAGTATTTT. This gives the protein CASSSGGIPADTQYF.

In this sample, this clone turned up once. The genes are TRBV9 and TRBJ1-1; 7 positions match TRBD1. CDR1 and CDR2 (germline): SGDLS, YYNGEE. The CDR3 loop spans 14 amino acids. Trimming cost V 0 bases and J 4 bases; bases outside gene matches: 3. The CDR3 DNA reads TGTGCCAGCAGCGTAGGGCAGGGGGGCACTGAAGCTTTCTTT. Its translation: CASSVGQGGTEAFF.

The V and J genes are TRBV19 and TRBJ2-1; 9 nucleotides match TRBD1. Trimming removed 5 bases from V and 7 bases from J; junction bases left unmatched: 12. This CDR3 comprises 16 residues. Germline CDR1 reads LNHDA; CDR2 reads SQIVND (reference sequence). The CDR3 DNA follows: TGTGCCAGTAGTCCCCTGTACGGGACAGGGAAAAATGAGCAGTTCTTC. Protein sequence: CASSPLYGTGKNEQFF.

V gene TRBV27 combines with J gene TRBJ2-7; 10 bases are a match to TRBD2. From germline, CDR1 is MNHEY and CDR2 SMNVEV (reference sequence). The CDR3 consists of 15 residues. J gave up 6 bases and V 4 bases, and 9 bases lay outside the gene matches. This CDR3 reads CASSSISGRSFEQYF. CDR3 DNA: TGTGCCAGCAGTTCAATTAGCGGGAGGTCTTTCGAGCAGTACTTC.

The chain has TRBV7-3 and TRBJ2-1; D perhaps matches TRBD1 (6 bases). The V end was cut by 2 bases, the J end by 2 bases, with 13 bases between. Germline V CDR1 and CDR2: SGHTA, FQGTGA. The length of the CDR3 is 16 residues. The CDR3 spells CASSLVRGQPYNEQFF. As DNA, the CDR3 is TGTGCCAGCAGCTTAGTCCGCGGACAGCCCTACAATGAGCAGTTCTTC.

This clone was found a few times. The gene calls are TRBV19 and TRBJ1-4, with a tentative D call TRBD1 (5 bases). The germline CDR1 and CDR2 sequences are LNHDA and SQIVND (reference sequence). This CDR3 spans 13 amino acids. The V end was cut by 8 bases, the J end by 3 bases, with 10 bases between. CDR3 loop: CASGGGSNEKLFF. CDR3 coding DNA: TGTGCCAGTGGCGGGGGATCTAATGAAAAACTGTTTTTT.

This clone has only a few counts. This sequence joins TRBV10-1 and TRBJ1-4, with no clear D. Trimming removed 3 bases from V and 8 bases from J, with 13 bases in between. CDR1 and CDR2 from the germline V gene are WNHNN and SYGVQD (reference sequence). There are 14 residues in the CDR3. The CDR3 reads CASSDWRNPEKLFF. The DNA for the CDR3 is TGCGCCAGCAGTGATTGGAGGAACCCGGAAAAACTGTTTTTT.

The chain links TRBV28 to TRBJ1-1, with TRBD1 matching 9 bases. From germline, CDR1 is MDHEN and CDR2 SYDVKM. The CDR3 has 13 residues. V dropped 6 bases and J dropped 5; count of bases not matched to a gene: 4. In nucleotides, the CDR3 is TGTGCCAGCAGACTACAGGGGGCGACTGAAGCTTTCTTT. Translated, it gives CASRLQGATEAFF.